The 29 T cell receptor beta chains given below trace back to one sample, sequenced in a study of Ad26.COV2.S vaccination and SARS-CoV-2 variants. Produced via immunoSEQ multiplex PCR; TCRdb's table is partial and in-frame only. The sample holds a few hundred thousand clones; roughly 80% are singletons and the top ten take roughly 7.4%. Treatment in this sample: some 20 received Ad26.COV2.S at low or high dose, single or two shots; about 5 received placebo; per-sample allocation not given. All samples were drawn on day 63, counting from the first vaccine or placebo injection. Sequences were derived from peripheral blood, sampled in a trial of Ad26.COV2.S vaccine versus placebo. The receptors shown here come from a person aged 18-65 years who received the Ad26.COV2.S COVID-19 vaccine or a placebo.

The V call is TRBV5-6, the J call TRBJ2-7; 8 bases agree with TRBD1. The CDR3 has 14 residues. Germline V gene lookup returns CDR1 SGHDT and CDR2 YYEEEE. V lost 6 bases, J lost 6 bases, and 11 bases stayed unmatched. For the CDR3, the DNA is TGTGCCAGCACGTCAGGGGGCTCCCCCGGCGAGCAGTACTTC. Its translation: CASTSGGSPGEQYF. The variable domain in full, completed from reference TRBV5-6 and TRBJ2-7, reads DAGVTQSPTHLIKTRGQQVTLRCSPKSGHDTVSWYQQALGQGPQFIFQYYEEEERQRGNFPDRFSGHQFPNYSSELNVNALLLGDSALYLCASTSGGSPGEQYFGPGTRLTVT.

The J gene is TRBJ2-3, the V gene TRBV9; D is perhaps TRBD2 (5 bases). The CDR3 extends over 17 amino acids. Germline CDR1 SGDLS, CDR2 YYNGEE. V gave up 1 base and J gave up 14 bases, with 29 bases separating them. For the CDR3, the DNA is TGTGCCAGCAGCGTATTTCCGGGAAAGAGACGGGCCGTCCTGTGGTATTTT. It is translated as CASSVFPGKRRAVLWYF. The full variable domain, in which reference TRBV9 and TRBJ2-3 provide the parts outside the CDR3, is DSGVTQTPKHLITATGQRVTLRCSPRSGDLSVYWYQQSLDQGLQFLIQYYNGEERAKGNILERFSAQQFPDLHSELNLSSLELGDSALYFCASSVFPGKRRAVLWYFGPGTRLTVL.

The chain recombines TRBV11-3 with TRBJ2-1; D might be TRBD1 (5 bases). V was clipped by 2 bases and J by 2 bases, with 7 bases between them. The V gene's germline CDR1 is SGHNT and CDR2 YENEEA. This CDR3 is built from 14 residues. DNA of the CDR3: TGTGCCAGCAGCTTACAGGGAACCTACAATGAGCAGTTCTTC. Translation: CASSLQGTYNEQFF.

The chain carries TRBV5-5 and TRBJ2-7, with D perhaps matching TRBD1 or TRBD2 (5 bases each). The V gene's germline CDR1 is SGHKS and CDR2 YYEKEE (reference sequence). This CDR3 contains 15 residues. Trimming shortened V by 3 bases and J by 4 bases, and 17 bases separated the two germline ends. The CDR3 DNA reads TGTGCCAGCAGCTACCCAGACAGAGGAGGTTACGAGCAGTACTTC. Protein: CASSYPDRGGYEQYF.

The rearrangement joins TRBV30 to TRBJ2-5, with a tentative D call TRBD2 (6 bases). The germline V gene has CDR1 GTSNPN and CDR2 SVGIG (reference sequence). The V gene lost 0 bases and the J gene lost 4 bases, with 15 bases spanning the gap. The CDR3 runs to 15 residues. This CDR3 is CAWSVRGLPTETQYF. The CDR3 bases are TGTGCCTGGAGTGTGAGGGGACTTCCTACAGAGACCCAGTACTTC. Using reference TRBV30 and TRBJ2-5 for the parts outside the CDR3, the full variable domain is SQTIHQWPATLVQPVGSPLSLECTVEGTSNPNLYWYRQAAGRGLQLLFYSVGIGQISSEVPQNLSASRPQDRQFILSSKKLLLSDSGFYLCAWSVRGLPTETQYFGPGTRLLVL.

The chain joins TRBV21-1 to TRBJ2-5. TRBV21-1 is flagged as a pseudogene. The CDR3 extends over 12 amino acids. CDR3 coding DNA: TGTGCCAGCAGCAAAAGGGAAGAGACCCAGTACTTC. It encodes CASSKREETQYF.

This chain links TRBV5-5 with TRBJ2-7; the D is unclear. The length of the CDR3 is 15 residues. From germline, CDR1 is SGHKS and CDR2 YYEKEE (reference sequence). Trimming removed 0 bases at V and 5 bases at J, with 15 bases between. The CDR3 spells CASSLGQAMMDEQYF. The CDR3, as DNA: TGTGCCAGCAGCTTGGGGCAGGCGATGATGGACGAGCAGTACTTC.

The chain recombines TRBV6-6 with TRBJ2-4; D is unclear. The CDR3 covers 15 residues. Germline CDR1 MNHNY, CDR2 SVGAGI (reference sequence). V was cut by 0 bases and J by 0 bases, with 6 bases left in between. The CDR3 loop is CASSYSGIAKNIQYF. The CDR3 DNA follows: TGTGCCAGCAGTTACTCGGGGATAGCCAAAAACATTCAGTACTTC.

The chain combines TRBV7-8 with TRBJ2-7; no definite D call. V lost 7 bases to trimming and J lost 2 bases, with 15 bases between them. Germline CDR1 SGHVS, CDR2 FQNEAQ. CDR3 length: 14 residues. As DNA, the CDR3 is TGTGCCAGCATCCAGACTTATGGAGCCTACGAGCAGTACTTC. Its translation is CASIQTYGAYEQYF. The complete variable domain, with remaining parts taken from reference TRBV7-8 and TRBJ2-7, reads GAGVSQSPRYKVAKRGQDVALRCDPISGHVSLFWYQQALGQGPEFLTYFQNEAQLDKSGLPSDRFFAERPEGSVSTLKIQRTQQEDSAVYLCASIQTYGAYEQYFGPGTRLTVT.

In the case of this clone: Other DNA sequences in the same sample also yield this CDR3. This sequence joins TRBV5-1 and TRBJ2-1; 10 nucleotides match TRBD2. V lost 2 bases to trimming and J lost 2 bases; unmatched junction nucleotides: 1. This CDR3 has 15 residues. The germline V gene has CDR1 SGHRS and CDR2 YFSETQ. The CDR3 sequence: CASSLGLAAYNEQFF. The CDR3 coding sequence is TGCGCCAGCAGCTTAGGACTAGCGGCCTACAATGAGCAGTTCTTC.

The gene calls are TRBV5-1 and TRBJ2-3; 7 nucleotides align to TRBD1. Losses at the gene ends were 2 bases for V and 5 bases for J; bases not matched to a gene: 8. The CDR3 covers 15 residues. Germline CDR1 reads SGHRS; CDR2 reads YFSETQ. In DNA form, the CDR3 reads TGCGCCAGCAGCTTAGGGACAGTAGAAGGAGATACGCAGTATTTT. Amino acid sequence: CASSLGTVEGDTQYF.

The CDR3 DNA follows: TGTGCCACCAGCGCCTATATGGGCAATGAGCAGTTCTTC. Amino acid sequence: CATSAYMGNEQFF. The chain has TRBV15 and TRBJ2-1; D uncertain. CDR1 is LNHNV, CDR2 YYDKDF, per germline (reference sequence). The CDR3 consists of 13 residues. Trimming shortened V by 5 bases and J by 6 bases, and 11 bases separated the two germline ends. The whole variable domain, remainder taken from reference TRBV15 and TRBJ2-1, is DAMVIQNPRYQVTQFGKPVTLSCSQTLNHNVMYWYQQKSSQAPKLLFHYYDKDFNNEADTPDNFQSRRPNTSFCFLDIRSPGLGDTAMYLCATSAYMGNEQFFGPGTRLTVL.

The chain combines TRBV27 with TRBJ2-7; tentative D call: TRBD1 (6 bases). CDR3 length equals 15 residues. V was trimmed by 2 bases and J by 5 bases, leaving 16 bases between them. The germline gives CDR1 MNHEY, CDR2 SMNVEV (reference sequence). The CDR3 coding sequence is TGTGCCAGCAGTTTAGCCCCCGGCAGGGGCCACGAGCAGTACTTC. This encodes CASSLAPGRGHEQYF.

This CDR3 reads CASSSGRYTEAFF. In DNA, the CDR3 is TGTGCCAGCAGCTCCGGGAGGTACACTGAAGCTTTCTTT. The chain combines TRBV11-2 with TRBJ1-1; D unclear. Trimming pared 4 bases from V and 3 bases from J, leaving 9 bases between. This CDR3 has 13 residues. Germline CDR1 reads SGHAT; CDR2 reads FQNNGV. Using reference TRBV11-2 and TRBJ1-1 for the parts outside the CDR3, the full variable domain is EAGVAQSPRYKIIEKRQSVAFWCNPISGHATLYWYQQILGQGPKLLIQFQNNGVVDDSQLPKDRFSAERLKGVDSTLKIQPAKLEDSAVYLCASSSGRYTEAFFGQGTRLTVV.

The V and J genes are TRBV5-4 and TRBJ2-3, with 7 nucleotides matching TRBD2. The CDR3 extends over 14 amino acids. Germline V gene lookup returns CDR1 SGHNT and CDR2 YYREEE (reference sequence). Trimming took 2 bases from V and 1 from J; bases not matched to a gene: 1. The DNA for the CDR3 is TGTGCCAGCAGCTTCACTAGCGGCACAGATACGCAGTATTTT. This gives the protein CASSFTSGTDTQYF. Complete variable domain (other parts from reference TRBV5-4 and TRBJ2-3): ETGVTQSPTHLIKTRGQQVTLRCSSQSGHNTVSWYQQALGQGPQFIFQYYREEENGRGNFPPRFSGLQFPNYSSELNVNALELDDSALYLCASSFTSGTDTQYFGPGTRLTVL.

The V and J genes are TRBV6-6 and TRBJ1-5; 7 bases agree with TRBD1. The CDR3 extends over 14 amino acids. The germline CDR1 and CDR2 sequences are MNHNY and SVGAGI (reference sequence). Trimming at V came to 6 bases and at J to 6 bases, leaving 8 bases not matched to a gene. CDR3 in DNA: TGTGCCAGCAGAGATAAGGGGGCTCGTCAGCCCCAGCATTTT. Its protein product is CASRDKGARQPQHF.

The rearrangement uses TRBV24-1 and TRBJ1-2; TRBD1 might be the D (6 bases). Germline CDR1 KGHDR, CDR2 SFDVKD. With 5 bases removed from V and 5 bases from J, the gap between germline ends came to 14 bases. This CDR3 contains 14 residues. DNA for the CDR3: TGTGCCACCAGTGCCGACGACAGGCCTTATGGCTACACCTTC. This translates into CATSADDRPYGYTF.

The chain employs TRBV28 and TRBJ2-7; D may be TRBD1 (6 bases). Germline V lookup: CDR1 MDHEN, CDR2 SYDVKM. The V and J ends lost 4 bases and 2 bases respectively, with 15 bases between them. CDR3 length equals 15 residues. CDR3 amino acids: CASSSQRTEAYEQYF. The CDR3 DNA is TGTGCCAGCAGTTCCCAACGGACAGAAGCCTACGAGCAGTACTTC.

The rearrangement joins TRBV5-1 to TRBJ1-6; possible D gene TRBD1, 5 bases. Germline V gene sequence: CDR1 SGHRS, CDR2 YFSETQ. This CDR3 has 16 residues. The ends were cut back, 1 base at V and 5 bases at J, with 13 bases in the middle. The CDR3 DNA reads TGCGCCAGCAGCTTGTGGGGAACGGGGGATAATTCACCCCTCCACTTT. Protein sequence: CASSLWGTGDNSPLHF.

CDR3 in DNA: TGCGCCAGCAGCTCAGCCGGGACAGGGGAGAACATTCAGTACTTC. Translating gives CASSSAGTGENIQYF. V is TRBV5-1 and J is TRBJ2-4; 10 bases agree with TRBD1. The CDR3 runs 15 residues. V lost 3 bases to trimming and J lost 7 bases; unmatched junction nucleotides: 7. Looked up from germline, CDR1 is SGHRS and CDR2 is YFSETQ.

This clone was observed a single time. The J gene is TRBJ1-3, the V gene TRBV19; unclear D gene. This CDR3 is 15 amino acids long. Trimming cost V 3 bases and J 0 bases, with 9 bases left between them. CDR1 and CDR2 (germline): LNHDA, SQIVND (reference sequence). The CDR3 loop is CASSIRVLSGNTIYF. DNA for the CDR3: TGTGCCAGTAGTATTCGGGTCCTCTCTGGAAACACCATATATTTT.

The CDR3 reads CATREGTVVEKLFF. CDR3 nucleotide sequence: TGTGCCACCAGGGAGGGGACAGTGGTTGAAAAACTGTTTTTT. The chain employs TRBV15 and TRBJ1-4; 7 positions match TRBD1. J gave up 7 bases and V 6 bases, and 8 bases lay outside the gene matches. The CDR3 totals 14 residues. In germline, CDR1 is LNHNV, CDR2 YYDKDF (reference sequence). The variable domain in full, with the rest retrieved from reference TRBV15 and TRBJ1-4, is DAMVIQNPRYQVTQFGKPVTLSCSQTLNHNVMYWYQQKSSQAPKLLFHYYDKDFNNEADTPDNFQSRRPNTSFCFLDIRSPGLGDTAMYLCATREGTVVEKLFFGSGTQLSVL.

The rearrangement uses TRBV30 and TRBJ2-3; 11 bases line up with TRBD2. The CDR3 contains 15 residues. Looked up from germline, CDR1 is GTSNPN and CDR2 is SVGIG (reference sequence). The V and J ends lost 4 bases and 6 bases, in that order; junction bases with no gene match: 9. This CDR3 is CAWMRLAGLGDTQYF. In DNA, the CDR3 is TGTGCCTGGATGAGACTAGCGGGGTTGGGGGATACGCAGTATTTT.

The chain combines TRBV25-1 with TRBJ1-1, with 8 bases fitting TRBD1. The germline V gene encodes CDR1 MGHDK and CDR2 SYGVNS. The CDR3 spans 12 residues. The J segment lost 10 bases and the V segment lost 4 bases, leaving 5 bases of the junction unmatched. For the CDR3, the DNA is TGTGCCAGCAGTGTAGACAGGGGACGAGCTTTCTTT. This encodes CASSVDRGRAFF.

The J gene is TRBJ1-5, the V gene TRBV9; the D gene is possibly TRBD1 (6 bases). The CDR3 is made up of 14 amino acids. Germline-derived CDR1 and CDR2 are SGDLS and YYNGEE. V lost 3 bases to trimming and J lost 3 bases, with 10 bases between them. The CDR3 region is CASSAGHFNQPQHF. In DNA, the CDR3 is TGTGCCAGCAGCGCGGGACACTTCAATCAGCCCCAGCATTTT.

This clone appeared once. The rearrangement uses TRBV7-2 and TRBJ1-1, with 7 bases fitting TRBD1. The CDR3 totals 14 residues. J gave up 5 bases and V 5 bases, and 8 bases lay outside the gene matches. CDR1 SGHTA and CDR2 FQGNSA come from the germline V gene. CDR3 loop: CASSKQGHGTEAFF. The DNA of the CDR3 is TGTGCCAGCAGCAAACAGGGGCACGGGACTGAAGCTTTCTTT.

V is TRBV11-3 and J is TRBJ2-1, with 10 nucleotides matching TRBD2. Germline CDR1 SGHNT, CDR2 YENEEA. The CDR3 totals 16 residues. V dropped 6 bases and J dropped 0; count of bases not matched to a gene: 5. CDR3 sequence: CASRTTSGDSYNEQFF. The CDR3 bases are TGTGCCAGCAGAACAACTAGCGGGGACTCCTACAATGAGCAGTTCTTC.

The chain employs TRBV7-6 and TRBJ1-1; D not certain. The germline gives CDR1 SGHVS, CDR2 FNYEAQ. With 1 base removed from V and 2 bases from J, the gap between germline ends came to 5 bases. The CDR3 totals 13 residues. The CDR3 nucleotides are TGTGCCAGCAGCTTAGTCCCAAACACTGAAGCTTTCTTT. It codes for CASSLVPNTEAFF.

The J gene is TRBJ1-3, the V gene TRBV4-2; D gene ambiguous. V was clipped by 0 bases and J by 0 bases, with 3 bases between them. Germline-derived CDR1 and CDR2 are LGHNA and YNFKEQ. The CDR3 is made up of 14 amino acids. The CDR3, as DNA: TGTGCCAGCAGCCAAGATCTCTCTGGAAACACCATATATTTT. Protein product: CASSQDLSGNTIYF.